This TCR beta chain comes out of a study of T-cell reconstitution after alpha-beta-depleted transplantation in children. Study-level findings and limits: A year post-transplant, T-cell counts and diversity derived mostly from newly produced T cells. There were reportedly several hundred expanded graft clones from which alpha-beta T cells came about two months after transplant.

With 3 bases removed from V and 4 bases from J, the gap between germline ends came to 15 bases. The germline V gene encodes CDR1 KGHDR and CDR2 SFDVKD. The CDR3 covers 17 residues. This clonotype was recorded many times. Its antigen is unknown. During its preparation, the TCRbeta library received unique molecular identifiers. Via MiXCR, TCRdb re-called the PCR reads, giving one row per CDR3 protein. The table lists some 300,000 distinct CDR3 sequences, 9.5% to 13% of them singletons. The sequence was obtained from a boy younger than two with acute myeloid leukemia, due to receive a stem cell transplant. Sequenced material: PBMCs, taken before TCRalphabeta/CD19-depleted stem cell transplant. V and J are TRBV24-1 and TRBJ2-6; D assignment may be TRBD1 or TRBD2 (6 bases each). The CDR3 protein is CATSDPTGRRGANVLTF. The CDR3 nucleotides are TGTGCCACCAGTGATCCTACAGGGAGGAGAGGGGCCAACGTCCTGACTTTC.